One sample yielded the 31 T cell receptor beta chains listed below, sequenced in a study of shared clonotypes between healthy human individuals. The protocol was immunoSEQ multiplex PCR, while the TCRdb copy is restricted to in-frame clones and leaves out a portion. The sample lists approximately 2.5 million clones, more than 90% occurring once. The sample was naive CD4+ T cells sorted from blood. Subset: CD45RA+ positively selected. Receptors originate from a man aged 18 to 30 in good health.

The chain combines TRBV7-9 with TRBJ2-1; no clear D. The CDR3 length is 10 residues. The germline V gene has CDR1 SEHNR and CDR2 FQNEAQ (reference sequence). Trimming shortened V by 4 bases and J by 12 bases, and 7 bases separated the two germline ends. The CDR3, as DNA: TGTGCCAGCAGCTCAGCCTGGCAGTTCTTC. Encoded protein: CASSSAWQFF. The variable domain in full, completed from reference TRBV7-9 and TRBJ2-1, reads DTGVSQNPRHKITKRGQNVTFRCDPISEHNRLYWYRQTLGQGPEFLTYFQNEAQLEKSRLLSDRFSAERPKGSFSTLEIQRTEQGDSAMYLCASSSAWQFFGPGTRLTVL.

The CDR3 region is CASSIVLRDQPQHF. CDR3 nucleotide sequence: TGTGCCAGTAGTATAGTATTGAGGGATCAGCCCCAGCATTTT. The rearrangement uses TRBV19 and TRBJ1-5, with D hard to call. Germline-derived CDR1 and CDR2 are LNHDA and SQIVND (reference sequence). This CDR3 region has 14 residues. Trimming removed 1 base from V and 5 bases from J, with 9 bases in between. Full variable domain (missing parts from reference TRBV19 and TRBJ1-5): DGGITQSPKYLFRKEGQNVTLSCEQNLNHDAMYWYRQDPGQGLRLIYYSQIVNDFQKGDIAEGYSVSREKKESFPLTVTSAQKNPTAFYLCASSIVLRDQPQHFGDGTRLSIL.

This clone came up once. This chain uses TRBV10-2 with TRBJ2-3; D gene ambiguous. The length of the CDR3 is 15 residues. CDR1 is WSHSY, CDR2 SAAADI, per germline. V dropped 9 bases and J dropped 0 bases, with 16 bases sitting between them. The DNA of the CDR3 is TGCGCCAGTACTATAGGCCCGCAGAGCACAGATACGCAGTATTTT. Its translation is CASTIGPQSTDTQYF.

J is TRBJ2-7 and V is TRBV7-2; D is possibly TRBD2 (5 bases). Trimming cost V 5 bases and J 0 bases, with 14 bases left between them. This CDR3 is 15 amino acids long. CDR1 is SGHTA and CDR2 is FQGNSA in the germline V gene. CDR3 amino acids: CASSRGPGASYEQYF. In DNA form, the CDR3 reads TGTGCCAGCAGCCGAGGGCCTGGCGCCTCCTACGAGCAGTACTTC.

The chain joins TRBV30 to TRBJ2-3, with 7 bases matching TRBD2. Looked up from germline, CDR1 is GTSNPN and CDR2 is SVGIG (reference sequence). V lost 1 base, J lost 11 bases, and 6 bases stayed unmatched. CDR3 length: 12 amino acids. CDR3 loop: CAWSGLAKQQYF. CDR3 DNA: TGTGCCTGGAGTGGACTAGCTAAACAGCAGTATTTT. Looking up the rest from reference TRBV30 and TRBJ2-3 gives the full variable domain: SQTIHQWPATLVQPVGSPLSLECTVEGTSNPNLYWYRQAAGRGLQLLFYSVGIGQISSEVPQNLSASRPQDRQFILSSKKLLLSDSGFYLCAWSGLAKQQYFGPGTRLTVL.

The chain employs TRBV7-9 and TRBJ1-2; no clear D. CDR1 is SEHNR and CDR2 is FQNEAQ in the germline V gene (reference sequence). CDR3 length: 14 amino acids. V lost 4 bases and J 1 base, leaving 10 bases between the germline ends. As DNA, the CDR3 is TGTGCCAGCAGCTCGCTGACGGTTAACTATGGCTACACCTTC. Amino acids: CASSSLTVNYGYTF.

The table lists this clone with a count of one. This chain links TRBV7-2 with TRBJ1-2; D might be TRBD1 (5 bases). In germline, CDR1 is SGHTA, CDR2 FQGNSA. This CDR3 spans 13 amino acids. V shed 5 bases and J shed 4 bases, with 11 bases lying between them. The CDR3 sequence is CASSPAGSYGYTF. CDR3 DNA: TGTGCCAGCAGCCCTGCAGGGAGCTATGGCTACACCTTC.

The chain employs TRBV5-1 and TRBJ1-1; 8 bases are a match to TRBD1. The J segment lost 1 base and the V segment lost 4 bases, leaving 3 bases of the junction unmatched. The CDR3 extends over 14 amino acids. Germline V CDR1 and CDR2: SGHRS, YFSETQ. CDR3 sequence reads: CASSPRGQNTEAFF. For the CDR3, the DNA is TGCGCCAGCAGCCCCAGGGGGCAGAACACTGAAGCTTTCTTT.

The V and J genes are TRBV7-2 and TRBJ2-5; D not resolved. The germline CDR1 and CDR2 sequences are SGHTA and FQGNSA. V dropped 5 bases and J dropped 1 base, with 11 bases sitting between them. This CDR3 is built from 14 residues. The CDR3 region has the DNA TGTGCCAGCAGCCCAAGGTGGACCCAAGAGACCCAGTACTTC. Translated, it gives CASSPRWTQETQYF.

The chain uses TRBV30 and TRBJ2-1, with TRBD1 identical over 7 bases. The germline gives CDR1 GTSNPN, CDR2 SVGIG (reference sequence). V shed 4 bases, J shed 7 bases, and the junction held 10 bases outside the gene matches. The CDR3 runs 14 residues. The CDR3 region is CAWTLGQPGNEQFF. For the CDR3, the DNA is TGTGCCTGGACCCTGGGACAGCCGGGGAATGAGCAGTTCTTC.

V is TRBV29-1 and J is TRBJ1-3; the D is unclear. This CDR3 region has 15 residues. CDR1 and CDR2 from the germline V gene are SQVTM and ANQGSEA. V gave up 0 bases and J gave up 1 base, with 10 bases separating them. CDR3 loop: CSVEDLGFSGNTIYF. CDR3 DNA: TGCAGCGTTGAAGATCTGGGGTTTTCTGGAAACACCATATATTTT.

The V and J genes are TRBV6-6 and TRBJ1-5; maybe TRBD1 (6 bases). There are 16 residues in the CDR3. The V end lost 4 bases, the J end lost 3 bases, and 16 bases lay between the germline ends. Looked up from germline, CDR1 is MNHNY and CDR2 is SVGAGI (reference sequence). The CDR3 loop reads CASSSGQGFYNQPQHF. In DNA form, the CDR3 reads TGTGCCAGCAGTTCGGGGCAGGGGTTTTACAATCAGCCCCAGCATTTT.

This chain links TRBV5-1 with TRBJ2-3, with no clear D. The CDR3 spans 14 residues. V was pared by 4 bases and J by 2 bases, with 11 bases between. CDR1 SGHRS and CDR2 YFSETQ come from the germline V gene. CDR3 bases: TGCGCCAGCAGCCCAATGGCCTTCACAGATACGCAGTATTTT. It translates to CASSPMAFTDTQYF.

This sequence joins TRBV5-1 and TRBJ1-1, with D perhaps matching TRBD1 (6 bases). This CDR3 is built from 17 residues. CDR1 SGHRS and CDR2 YFSETQ come from the germline V gene. V was shortened by 0 bases and J by 0 bases, with 15 bases between the two germline ends. In DNA, the CDR3 is TGCGCCAGCAGCTTGGCGGGGGCCCCAGCCATGAACACTGAAGCTTTCTTT. Encoded protein: CASSLAGAPAMNTEAFF. The full variable domain, its missing parts supplied by reference TRBV5-1 and TRBJ1-1, is KAGVTQTPRYLIKTRGQQVTLSCSPISGHRSVSWYQQTPGQGLQFLFEYFSETQRNKGNFPGRFSGRQFSNSRSEMNVSTLELGDSALYLCASSLAGAPAMNTEAFFGQGTRLTVV.

As concerns this clone: The identical CDR3 is also encoded by other nucleotide sequences in the sample. The chain combines TRBV9 with TRBJ1-1; D might be TRBD1 (5 bases). The CDR3 sequence is 13 residues long. Per germline, CDR1 SGDLS and CDR2 YYNGEE. V was shortened by 4 bases and J by 1 base, with 8 bases between the two germline ends. For the CDR3, the DNA is TGTGCCAGCAGCCTAACAGGGAACACTGAAGCTTTCTTT. Translating it yields CASSLTGNTEAFF.

This chain joins TRBV6-5 and TRBJ2-3; D may match TRBD1 or TRBD2 (5 bases each). CDR1 and CDR2 (germline): MNHEY, SVGAGI. The CDR3 has 15 amino acids. V lost 2 bases, J lost 3 bases, and 12 bases lay in between. CDR3 region: CASSYGGVATDTQYF. CDR3 nucleotides: TGTGCCAGCAGTTACGGGGGAGTAGCGACAGATACGCAGTATTTT.

This clone was seen only once. V usage is TRBV27 and J usage is TRBJ1-5; 9 bases line up with TRBD1. The V gene's germline CDR1 is MNHEY and CDR2 SMNVEV (reference sequence). Germline trimming cut 5 bases from V and 4 bases from J; bases unmatched to any gene: 6. This CDR3 is built from 15 residues. Here the CDR3 DNA reads TGTGCCAGCAGTCGACAGGGGGGTGGGAATCAGCCCCAGCATTTT. This gives the protein CASSRQGGGNQPQHF.

V gene TRBV28 combines with J gene TRBJ1-6; tentative D call: TRBD1 (6 bases). Per the germline V gene, CDR1 is MDHEN and CDR2 is SYDVKM. Between the trimmed V and J ends, which lost 10 bases and 7 bases, there was a span of 14 bases. The CDR3 consists of 13 residues. For the CDR3, the DNA is TGTGCCACCTCGGACAGACTAAATTCACCCCTCCACTTT. It specifies CATSDRLNSPLHF.

A note on this clone: Distinct nucleotide sequences in the sample also encode this CDR3. This sequence joins TRBV6-6 and TRBJ1-2; TRBD1 might be the D (6 bases). Trimming shortened V by 2 bases and J by 6 bases, and 10 bases separated the two germline ends. CDR1 is MNHNY and CDR2 is SVGAGI in the germline V gene (reference sequence). The CDR3 loop spans 13 amino acids. The CDR3 reads CASSYPQGDGYTF. The CDR3 nucleotides read TGTGCCAGCAGTTACCCACAGGGAGATGGCTACACCTTC.

J is TRBJ1-4 and V is TRBV21-1; no DNA check was done on the table's D call, TRBD1. TRBV21-1 represents a pseudogene. This CDR3 is built from 18 residues. The CDR3 DNA reads as TGTGCCAGCAGCGGACAAGCGGACAGGCTAGCAACTAATGAAAAACTGTTTTTT. Protein sequence: CASSGQADRLATNEKLFF.

The chain joins TRBV7-9 to TRBJ1-1; D remains unclear. The CDR3 covers 14 residues. Deletions cut 4 bases from V and 1 base from J, with 10 bases between. Germline-derived CDR1 and CDR2 are SEHNR and FQNEAQ (reference sequence). CDR3 sequence reads: CASSSGTWNTEAFF. The DNA of the CDR3 is TGTGCCAGCAGCTCAGGAACTTGGAACACTGAAGCTTTCTTT.

Points on this clone: Its ends do not fully match the called genes, so a read error is possible. The gene calls are TRBV7-2 and TRBJ2-5, with 8 positions matching TRBD2. CDR1 and CDR2 from the germline V gene are SGHTA and FQGNSA. The CDR3 spans 16 residues. The DNA of the CDR3 is TGTGCCAGCAGCCCATCACTCATAGCGGGGAAAGAGATCCAGTACTTC. Residues: CASSPSLIAGKEIQYF.

V and J are TRBV2 and TRBJ2-5, with no clear D. Germline CDR1 reads SNHLY; CDR2 reads FYNNEI. The length of the CDR3 is 13 residues. V shed 5 bases and J shed 2 bases, with 9 bases lying between them. The CDR3 DNA reads as TGTGCCAGCAGTAGCGCACTGCAAGAGACCCAGTACTTC. Its translation is CASSSALQETQYF.

The rearrangement joins TRBV2 to TRBJ1-3; TRBD1 aligns across 8 bases. The germline V gene encodes CDR1 SNHLY and CDR2 FYNNEI. The CDR3 consists of 16 residues. J was trimmed by 0 bases and V by 4 bases; bases with no gene match: 5. The CDR3 nucleotides read TGTGCCAGCAGTGGACAGGGGCCTCGCTCTGGAAACACCATATATTTT. Amino acids: CASSGQGPRSGNTIYF.

J is TRBJ2-7 and V is TRBV7-6; 9 nucleotides line up with TRBD2. V trimming: 0 bases; J trimming: 2 bases; junction bases outside the gene matches: 17. CDR1 and CDR2 (germline): SGHVS, FNYEAQ. The CDR3 loop spans 20 amino acids. The CDR3 loop is CASSLALINFRTSETYEQYF. CDR3 sequence (DNA): TGTGCCAGCAGCTTAGCCCTTATAAATTTTAGGACTAGCGAGACCTACGAGCAGTACTTC.

This clone was seen once. The chain couples TRBV7-2 to TRBJ2-3, with 8 bases matching TRBD2. CDR1 SGHTA and CDR2 FQGNSA come from the germline V gene. With 3 bases clipped from V and 0 bases from J, the junction kept 8 bases outside the gene matches. CDR3 length: 17 amino acids. CDR3 nucleotide sequence: TGTGCCAGCAGCTTTCGGGGGGGCCACGAAAGCACAGATACGCAGTATTTT. This gives the protein CASSFRGGHESTDTQYF.

As regards this clone: Within the sample, other DNA sequences also encode this same CDR3. The chain has TRBV9 and TRBJ2-2; 7 bases line up with TRBD2. CDR1 is SGDLS and CDR2 is YYNGEE in the germline V gene. The CDR3 covers 15 residues. V gave up 2 bases and J gave up 0 bases; unmatched junction bases: 1. The DNA for the CDR3 is TGTGCCAGCAGCGTCGGACTAGCGAACACCGGGGAGCTGTTTTTT. Its protein is CASSVGLANTGELFF.

Of note for this clone: This sample also contains other DNA sequences that code for the same CDR3. The chain recombines TRBV5-1 with TRBJ1-1; tentatively, D is TRBD1 (5 bases). The germline gives CDR1 SGHRS, CDR2 YFSETQ. The CDR3 extends over 14 amino acids. V lost 5 bases to trimming and J lost 0 bases, with 11 bases between them. The CDR3 reads CASSTTGLNTEAFF. CDR3 in DNA: TGCGCCAGCAGTACAACAGGCTTGAACACTGAAGCTTTCTTT.

The chain couples TRBV5-4 to TRBJ2-1, with a weak D call TRBD2 (5 bases). The CDR3 loop spans 16 amino acids. Germline CDR1 SGHNT, CDR2 YYREEE (reference sequence). V was cut by 4 bases and J by 0 bases, with 14 bases left in between. CDR3 coding DNA: TGTGCCAGCAGCCCTAGAGTGGGGAGCTCCTACAATGAGCAGTTCTTC. It yields the protein CASSPRVGSSYNEQFF.

The CDR3 DNA follows: TGTGCCAGCAGTGAAGCAAGGACAGCAACCTACGAGCAGTACTTC. Translated, it gives CASSEARTATYEQYF. The chain combines TRBV2 with TRBJ2-7, with D perhaps matching TRBD1 (6 bases). The CDR3 extends over 15 amino acids. The germline CDR1 and CDR2 sequences are SNHLY and FYNNEI. V was shortened by 0 bases and J by 2 bases, with 11 bases between the two germline ends.

Worth noting for this clone: The same CDR3 also results from other DNA sequences found in this sample. J is TRBJ2-5 and V is TRBV2; no firm D call. Per germline, CDR1 SNHLY and CDR2 FYNNEI. V lost 4 bases, J lost 4 bases, and 4 bases lay in between. This CDR3 has 11 amino acids. CDR3 DNA sequence: TGTGCCAGCAGTGGGGGAGAGACCCAGTACTTC. Protein sequence: CASSGGETQYF. Filled out from reference TRBV2 and TRBJ2-5, the complete variable domain reads EPEVTQTPSHQVTQMGQEVILRCVPISNHLYFYWYRQILGQKVEFLVSFYNNEISEKSEIFDDQFSVERPDGSNFTLKIRSTKLEDSAMYFCASSGGETQYFGPGTRLLVL.